These T cell receptor beta chains were read from a single sample in a study of T cell responses to AZD1222 COVID-19 vaccine. Clones were sequenced by immunoSEQ multiplex PCR, and TCRdb holds only the in-frame ones, with some missing. Among about 120,000 clones listed, less than 90% were seen once. The sample was peripheral blood, taken on day 0 of AZD1222 vaccination. The receptors were sampled from an adult in good health. CDR3s include the opening cysteine and the closing phenylalanine or tryptophan. The D gene is left open where the match is weak. Only part of the rows carry a size: once, few, many, or a class if the clone is expanded.

>TRBD2|TRBJ2-1|.|TRBV10-2
TGCGCCAGCTCTCGGGAGGGCTCCTACAATGAGCAGTTCTTC
CASSREGSYNEQFF
>.|TRBJ1-3|.|TRBV6-6
TGTGCCAGCAGTTCATACGGAGACACCATATATTTT
CASSSYGDTIYF
>TRBD1|TRBJ1-3|once|TRBV7-9
TGTGCCAGCAGCTTAGCGGGACAGCGGGGAAACACCATATATTTT
CASSLAGQRGNTIYF
>.|TRBJ1-1|.|TRBV7-3
TGTGCCAGCAGCCTAGGGGGATCCACCTCGAGGGCTTTCTTT
CASSLGGSTSRAFF
>TRBD1|TRBJ1-2|.|TRBV3-1/TRBV3-2
TGTGCCAGCAGCCAAGTTGGTGGCGGACAGGGAAGAGGCTACACCTTC
CASSQVGGGQGRGYTF
>.|TRBJ1-1|.|TRBV27
TGTGCCAGCAGTCCCTGGAGGGGCACTGAAGCTTTCTTT
CASSPWRGTEAFF
>.|TRBJ1-4|.|TRBV19
TGTGCCAGTAGTCCCGTCCTTCTGGGAGCGGGGAATGAAAAACTGTTTTTT
CASSPVLLGAGNEKLFF
>.|TRBJ2-1|.|TRBV3-1/TRBV3-2
TGTGCCAGCAGCCAAGTTGGGGACATGTACAATGAGCAGTTCTTC
CASSQVGDMYNEQFF
>.|TRBJ1-5|.|TRBV7-2
TGTGCCAGCAGCTTAGCAGGGGGGAGCAATCAGCCCCAGCATTTT
CASSLAGGSNQPQHF
>.|TRBJ1-1|.|TRBV5-1
TGCGCCAGCAGCCGGCAGATCGAGAACACTGAAGCTTTCTTT
CASSRQIENTEAFF
>TRBD2|TRBJ2-3|.|TRBV6-6
TGTGCCAGCAGTGCCGGGACTAGTTATACGCAGTATTTT
CASSAGTSYTQYF
>.|TRBJ2-5|.|TRBV7-7
TGTGCTAGCAGCCCGGGCGAGACCCAGTACTTC
CASSPGETQYF
>.|TRBJ2-3|once|TRBV9
TGTGCCAGCAGCATACGTAGTTCCACAGATACGCAGTATTTT
CASSIRSSTDTQYF
>.|TRBJ2-7|.|TRBV2
TGTGCCAGCAGTGATCAGCGTAGCTCTCGTGACGAGCAGTACTTC
CASSDQRSSRDEQYF
>.|TRBJ2-3|few|TRBV7-9
TGTGCCAGCAGCTTTGCCGGAGATACGCAGTATTTT
CASSFAGDTQYF
>.|TRBJ1-2|.|TRBV27
TGTGCCAGCAGCTCCCAAGGTCCACATGGCTACACCTTC
CASSSQGPHGYTF
>.|TRBJ2-5|once|TRBV2
TGTGCCAGCAGTGAAGGGCTACGGGAGACCCAGTACTTC
CASSEGLRETQYF
>TRBD1|TRBJ1-2|.|TRBV20-1
TGCAGTGCCCGACAGGGTTATGGCTACACCTTC
CSARQGYGYTF
>TRBD2|TRBJ2-7|.|TRBV5-4
TGTGCCAGCAGCGCCAGACCGGGAGGTCCCTACGAGCAGTACTTC
CASSARPGGPYEQYF
>TRBD1|TRBJ2-5|once|TRBV28
TGTGCCAGCAGTTTATCGACAGGGCTTGAGACCCAGTACTTC
CASSLSTGLETQYF
>.|TRBJ2-1|.|TRBV25-1
TGTGCCAGCAGTGAAAGCTTTGGGGGTTACAATGAGCAGTTCTTC
CASSESFGGYNEQFF
>.|TRBJ2-4|.|TRBV6-2/TRBV6-3
TGTGCCAGCAGTCCGGGGCAAGGGGGGAGGGGGAAAAACATTCAGTACTTC
CASSPGQGGRGKNIQYF
>.|TRBJ2-7|.|TRBV25-1
TGTGCCGAGGGGTCCCACGAGCAGTACTTC
CAEGSHEQYF
>.|TRBJ1-3|.|TRBV4-2
TGTGCCAGCAGCCAAGATCATGGGTACTCTGGAAACACCATATATTTT
CASSQDHGYSGNTIYF
>.|TRBJ1-5|.|TRBV30
TGTGCCTGGAGTTATGGGGGACCTCTTAGCAATCAGCCCCAGCATTTT
CAWSYGGPLSNQPQHF
>.|TRBJ1-2|.|TRBV6-5
TGTGCCAGCAGACCGGCGGATTTCTATGGCTACACCTTC
CASRPADFYGYTF
>.|TRBJ1-6|once|TRBV5-1
TGCGCCAGCAGCTTGGCCGGCCAGACATTTAATTCACCCCTCCACTTT
CASSLAGQTFNSPLHF
>TRBD1|TRBJ2-7|.|TRBV2
TGTGCCAGCAGTGAAGATCAGGGGGCCTACGAGCAGTACTTC
CASSEDQGAYEQYF
>TRBD1|TRBJ2-3|.|TRBV7-3
TGTGCCAGCAGCTTAAACCCCTCCGGGACAGGAGACACAGATACGCAGTATTTT
CASSLNPSGTGDTDTQYF
>.|TRBJ2-4|once|TRBV30
TGTGCCTGGAGTTTGAGCCCAGGGGCCTCAACGTACTTC
CAWSLSPGASTYF
>TRBD2|TRBJ2-1|.|TRBV6-4
TGTGCCAGCAGTGACCTAGCGGGAGCCACCAGGAATGAGCAGTTCTTC
CASSDLAGATRNEQFF
>.|TRBJ1-3|.|TRBV6-5
TGTGCCAGCAGGGATCAGGGGACTTCTGGAAACACCATATATTTT
CASRDQGTSGNTIYF
>.|TRBJ1-3|.|TRBV4-2
TGTGCCAGCAGCCTCCTGGGGGGCTCGGGAAACACCATATATTTT
CASSLLGGSGNTIYF
>.|TRBJ2-7|.|TRBV29-1
TGCAGCGTTGAGGGTGGGACCTACGAGCAGTACTTC
CSVEGGTYEQYF
>.|TRBJ1-5|.|TRBV11-3
TGTGCCAGCAGCAGGGGAAGGAATCAGCCCCAGCATTTT
CASSRGRNQPQHF
>TRBD1|TRBJ2-7|.|TRBV7-8
TGTGCCAGCAGCTCACAGGGGGTCTACGAGCAGTACTTC
CASSSQGVYEQYF
>.|TRBJ2-5|.|TRBV3-1/TRBV3-2
TGTGCCAGCAGCCAATCTGGCAGCCAAGAGACCCAGTACTTC
CASSQSGSQETQYF
>.|TRBJ2-3|.|TRBV3-1/TRBV3-2
TGTGCCAGCAGCCACCGCTCTAGGACAGATACGCAGTATTTT
CASSHRSRTDTQYF
>TRBD2|TRBJ2-7|few|TRBV27
TGTGCCAGCAGTTTTTTATATGGGGCGGGGGCCTACGAGCAGTACTTC
CASSFLYGAGAYEQYF